This TCR beta chain appears in the sequencing data of a study of T cells in Graves' hyperthyroidism and ophthalmopathy. The overall study: Blood was drawn when the patient was first diagnosed and still untreated.

Findings and caveats of the study: Blood samples included most of the expanded thyroid clonotypes exceeding 0.001.

This clonotype was observed at least ten times. Its antigen remains unidentified. RNA transcripts yielded amplified TCR beta CDR3 regions. First-round RT-PCR targeting the TCR CDR3 was performed with the HTBI primer set. MiXCR, run by TCRdb on the multiplex PCR reads, gives a single entry per CDR3 protein. The data contain under 250,000 distinct CDR3 sequences, more than 20% of them singletons. The CDR3 has 14 amino acids. The germline CDR1 and CDR2 sequences are MDHEN and SYDVKM. Trimming removed 5 bases from V and 6 bases from J, with 17 bases in between. Exclusion of a patient resulted from uncontrolled infection, other autoimmune disease, pregnancy or lactation. The PBMCs studied were ones that came from 8.5 to 10 ml fresh peripheral blood.

Sequenced: blood. V is TRBV28 and J is TRBJ2-7; D gene unclear. This receptor was taken from a woman between 40 and 55 years old with Graves' ophthalmopathy. CDR3 bases: TGTGCCAGCAGTCCTGAGAGTCGGCGTTTCGAGCAGTACTTC. The encoded protein is CASSPESRRFEQYF.